This passage covers 32 T cell receptor beta chains from one sample sequenced in a study of blood T cells in healthy people across ages. Primed by a sample-barcoded 5' primer and a J-beta primer mix, a second PCR proceeded for roughly 7 to 11 cycles. TCRdb reprocessed the 5' RACE reads via MiXCR and lists one record per CDR3 protein. Of about 400,000 distinct CDR3 sequences listed, approximately 47% are singletons. Sequencing was performed on blood. These TCRs come from a man aged 55 to 69 in good health.

The chain couples TRBV3-1 to TRBJ1-6; D call uncertain. Trimming took 6 bases from V and 7 from J, leaving 13 bases between them. In germline, CDR1 is LGHDT, CDR2 YNNKEL (reference sequence). The CDR3 runs to 14 residues. CDR3 region: CASRNELQNSPLHF. The CDR3 nucleotides are TGTGCCAGCAGAAACGAACTACAGAATTCACCCCTCCACTTT.

The V call is TRBV29-1, the J call TRBJ2-2; no firm D call. This CDR3 is 12 amino acids long. V was cut by 6 bases and J by 2 bases, with 7 bases left in between. Germline V CDR1 and CDR2: SQVTM, ANQGSEA. Here the CDR3 DNA reads TGCAGCGTCGGTTCCAACACCGGGGAGCTGTTTTTT. Protein: CSVGSNTGELFF.

The chain is built from TRBV6-1 and TRBJ1-1; D might be TRBD1 (5 bases). Germline lookup yields CDR1 MNHNS and CDR2 SASEGT. The CDR3 spans 14 residues. V lost 7 bases and J 6 bases, leaving 18 bases between the germline ends. CDR3: CASNTGLGTPEAFF. DNA for the CDR3: TGTGCCAGCAATACAGGACTGGGTACGCCTGAAGCTTTCTTT.

Written as DNA, the CDR3 is TGCAGTGCTAGTGGGTTAGATGTATACACTGAAGCTTTCTTT. Amino acid sequence: CSASGLDVYTEAFF. The genes are TRBV20-1 and TRBJ1-1; D is uncertain. Germline V gene data show CDR1 as DFQATT and CDR2 as SNEGSKA (reference sequence). The V end lost 3 bases, the J end lost 3 bases, and 14 bases lay between the germline ends. This CDR3 contains 14 residues.

A few counts support this clonotype. V and J are TRBV20-1 and TRBJ2-3, with TRBD2 identical over 13 bases. The V gene's germline CDR1 is DFQATT and CDR2 SNEGSKA (reference sequence). V lost 6 bases to trimming and J lost 4 bases; unmatched junction nucleotides: 10. The CDR3 covers 16 residues. CDR3: CSANTGLAGAADTQYF. The CDR3 coding sequence is TGCAGTGCCAACACCGGACTAGCGGGAGCGGCAGATACGCAGTATTTT.

The table lists this clonotype with a few counts. A much larger clone is a single base away; this may be a read error. V gene TRBV29-1 combines with J gene TRBJ2-7, with TRBD2 matching 7 bases. The ends lost 7 bases at V and 3 bases at J; junction bases unmatched: 9. This CDR3 has 13 amino acids. CDR1 and CDR2 (germline): SQVTM, ANQGSEA. The CDR3 reads CSAGLAENYEQYF. Here the CDR3 DNA reads TGCAGCGCTGGCCTAGCGGAGAACTACGAGCAGTACTTC.

This clonotype was recorded a few times. V is TRBV5-6 and J is TRBJ2-6; possible D gene TRBD2, 5 bases. Germline V lookup: CDR1 SGHDT, CDR2 YYEEEE. This CDR3 contains 17 residues. The V and J ends lost 4 bases and 0 bases respectively, with 14 bases between them. The chain's CDR3 is CASSLRARLSGANVLTF. As DNA, the CDR3 is TGTGCCAGCAGCCTGCGGGCCCGACTCTCTGGGGCCAACGTCCTGACTTTC.

The CDR3 DNA follows: TGTGCCAGCAGACCAACTAGCGGGACAGGGGGCGGGGAGCTGTTTTTT. Residues: CASRPTSGTGGGELFF. This sequence joins TRBV25-1 and TRBJ2-2; tentative D call: TRBD1 (11 bases). Trimming took 6 bases from V and 7 from J, leaving 21 bases between them. Looked up from germline, CDR1 is MGHDK and CDR2 is SYGVNS. The CDR3 sequence is 16 residues long. Variable domain in full (rest from reference TRBV25-1 and TRBJ2-2): EADIYQTPRYLVIGTGKKITLECSQTMGHDKMYWYQQDPGMELHLIHYSYGVNSTEKGDLSSESTVSRIRTEHFPLTLESARPSHTSQYLCASRPTSGTGGGELFFGEGSRLTVL.

This chain uses TRBV29-1 with TRBJ2-2; no clear D gene. Germline loops: CDR1 SQVTM, CDR2 ANQGSEA. Trimming stripped 4 bases from V and 6 bases from J, with 15 bases between. The CDR3 is 14 residues long. The CDR3 protein is CSVGEVRGSGELFF. The CDR3 bases are TGCAGCGTTGGTGAAGTTCGAGGTTCCGGGGAGCTGTTTTTT.

The chain is built from TRBV28 and TRBJ1-6; D gene ambiguous. The CDR3 is made up of 13 amino acids. Germline V gives CDR1 MDHEN, CDR2 SYDVKM. Trimming cost V 5 bases and J 13 bases, with 15 bases left between them. The CDR3, as DNA: TGTGCCAGCAGTCCGACGGTGGCTTCCCCCCTCCACTTT. Protein product: CASSPTVASPLHF.

Worth noting for this clonotype: At one boundary the junction diverges from the germline segment, which might be a read error. The chain carries TRBV12-3 or TRBV12-4 and TRBJ1-2; TRBD1 aligns across 8 bases. This CDR3 contains 13 residues. Here the CDR3 DNA reads TGCGCCAGCAGTTTGGACAGGGCCCATGGCTACACCTTC. Residues: CASSLDRAHGYTF.

This sequence joins TRBV2 and TRBJ2-3; 8 nucleotides match TRBD2. The CDR3 is 15 amino acids. Germline values: CDR1 SNHLY, CDR2 FYNNEI. Germline trimming cut 4 bases from V and 4 bases from J; bases unmatched to any gene: 7. In DNA form, the CDR3 reads TGTGCCAGCAGTGCCGAGCGGGGGCGCGCAGATACGCAGTATTTT. It yields the protein CASSAERGRADTQYF.

Only a few counts were recorded for this clonotype. V usage is TRBV2 and J usage is TRBJ1-2, with a weak D call TRBD1 (6 bases). CDR3 length equals 14 residues. The V and J ends lost 7 bases and 0 bases respectively, with 12 bases between them. Germline lookup yields CDR1 SNHLY and CDR2 FYNNEI. The CDR3 here is CASTRDKANYGYTF. The CDR3 DNA is TGTGCCAGCACCCGGGACAAAGCTAACTATGGCTACACCTTC.

CDR3: CASSYVTSGYNEQFF. In nucleotides, the CDR3 is TGTGCCAGCAGTTACGTGACTAGCGGTTACAATGAGCAGTTCTTC. The chain is built from TRBV6-5 and TRBJ2-1; 9 bases are shared with TRBD2. Germline V lookup: CDR1 MNHEY, CDR2 SVGAGI. The CDR3 is 15 amino acids. V lost 2 bases to trimming and J lost 4 bases; unmatched junction nucleotides: 3.

The rearrangement uses TRBV3-1 and TRBJ2-1; 7 bases line up with TRBD2. The CDR3 loop spans 15 amino acids. The junction had 8 bases not matched to a gene; V was cut back by 3 bases and J by 6 bases. Per the germline V gene, CDR1 is LGHDT and CDR2 is YNNKEL (reference sequence). CDR3 nucleotides: TGTGCCAGCAGCCAGGGAGGGGTCCTAATCAATGAGCAGTTCTTC. It specifies CASSQGGVLINEQFF.

Of note for this clonotype: A read error may explain this, as a much larger clone is one base away. The chain is built from TRBV7-2 and TRBJ2-5; D is perhaps TRBD2 (6 bases). V lost 3 bases, J lost 11 bases, and 16 bases lay in between. The CDR3 totals 13 residues. CDR1 and CDR2 (germline): SGHTA, FQGNSA. The CDR3 reads CASSFEFSGRQYF. CDR3 DNA: TGTGCCAGCAGCTTCGAGTTTAGCGGCCGGCAGTACTTC.

V gene TRBV30 combines with J gene TRBJ1-2, with 7 bases matching TRBD1. Germline-derived CDR1 and CDR2 are GTSNPN and SVGIG (reference sequence). Losses at the gene ends were 2 bases for V and 4 bases for J; bases not matched to a gene: 4. The CDR3 length is 13 residues. CDR3 in DNA: TGTGCCTGGAGTCGACAGGGCGGCTATGGCTACACCTTC. Its protein product is CAWSRQGGYGYTF.

This clonotype was seen a few times. The rearrangement links TRBV12-3 or TRBV12-4 to TRBJ2-7; D assignment may be TRBD1 or TRBD2 (5 bases each). V dropped 7 bases and J dropped 4 bases, with 20 bases sitting between them. The CDR3 contains 15 residues. The chain's CDR3 is CASNPGSGPLYEQYF. The CDR3 bases are TGTGCCAGCAACCCTGGGTCGGGACCCCTTTACGAGCAGTACTTC.

This clonotype came up a few times. The chain employs TRBV28 and TRBJ2-7; D tentatively fits TRBD1 or TRBD2 (5 bases each). Trimming removed 3 bases at V and 0 bases at J, with 12 bases between. Germline V gene data show CDR1 as MDHEN and CDR2 as SYDVKM. The CDR3 runs to 15 residues. The CDR3 region has the DNA TGTGCCAGCAGTTTTGGGGGTCTGAGCTCCTACGAGCAGTACTTC. Protein sequence: CASSFGGLSSYEQYF.

The table lists this clonotype with a few counts. The V and J genes are TRBV29-1 and TRBJ1-2; D is unresolved. Looked up from germline, CDR1 is SQVTM and CDR2 is ANQGSEA. This CDR3 is 14 amino acids long. V lost 3 bases and J 4 bases, leaving 15 bases between the germline ends. CDR3 region: CSVDVAESPYGYTF. The CDR3 DNA is TGCAGCGTTGATGTGGCAGAGTCACCCTATGGCTACACCTTC.

The DNA of the CDR3 is TGCAGTGCTAGCAGAAACACTGAAGCTTTCTTT. It translates to CSASRNTEAFF. The genes are TRBV20-1 and TRBJ1-1; D not certain. V was trimmed by 3 bases and J by 2 bases, leaving 4 bases between them. The CDR3 loop spans 11 amino acids. The germline CDR1 and CDR2 sequences are DFQATT and SNEGSKA (reference sequence).

This clonotype has more than one count but fewer than ten. The rearrangement uses TRBV20-1 and TRBJ2-3; 8 nucleotides align to TRBD2. The germline V gene has CDR1 DFQATT and CDR2 SNEGSKA (reference sequence). The CDR3 is 17 amino acids. J was trimmed by 3 bases and V by 4 bases; bases with no gene match: 15. The CDR3 spells CSAKRRRTGRVTDTQYF. DNA of the CDR3: TGCAGTGCTAAGAGGAGACGAACCGGGAGGGTAACAGATACGCAGTATTTT.

This clonotype was detected ten times or more. The rearrangement links TRBV9 to TRBJ2-7, with 7 bases fitting TRBD2. Trimming removed 0 bases from V and 6 bases from J; junction bases left unmatched: 12. Germline V gene data show CDR1 as SGDLS and CDR2 as YYNGEE. CDR3 size: 16 residues. In DNA form, the CDR3 reads TGTGCCAGCAGCGTAGACCCGGGACTAACCCTAGGCGAGCAGTACTTC. As protein: CASSVDPGLTLGEQYF.

This chain links TRBV12-3 or TRBV12-4 with TRBJ2-1, with 7 nucleotides matching TRBD1. CDR3 size: 15 residues. J was trimmed by 2 bases and V by 6 bases; bases with no gene match: 7. CDR3 nucleotide sequence: TGTGCCAGCAGACTACAGGGGTCCCCCTACAATGAGCAGTTCTTC. Translation gives CASRLQGSPYNEQFF.

The chain combines TRBV6-2 or TRBV6-3 with TRBJ2-5; the match to TRBD1 covers 7 bases. J was trimmed by 4 bases and V by 2 bases; bases with no gene match: 4. CDR1 is MNHEY, CDR2 SVGEGT, per germline. The CDR3 sequence is 14 residues long. The CDR3 nucleotides are TGTGCCAGCAGTTACACGGGACAGCTAGAGACCCAGTACTTC. This encodes CASSYTGQLETQYF.

The chain recombines TRBV20-1 with TRBJ1-6; tentatively, D is TRBD1 (5 bases). The V gene lost 1 base and the J gene lost 5 bases, with 12 bases spanning the gap. From germline, CDR1 is DFQATT and CDR2 SNEGSKA (reference sequence). The CDR3 extends over 15 amino acids. CDR3 DNA sequence: TGCAGTGCTAGAGCCCCGGGGGGAAATAATTCACCCCTCCACTTT. It codes for CSARAPGGNNSPLHF.

There are a few counts of this clonotype. The rearrangement links TRBV3-1 to TRBJ2-5; 7 nucleotides agree with TRBD2. The V gene's germline CDR1 is LGHDT and CDR2 YNNKEL (reference sequence). This CDR3 region has 14 residues. After removal of 1 base from V and 7 bases from J, the junction contained 6 bases not matched to a gene. The CDR3, as DNA: TGTGCCAGCAGCCAAGCGGGAGGCGGCGGGACCCAGTACTTC. This encodes CASSQAGGGGTQYF.

This chain uses TRBV6-6 with TRBJ1-1, with D hard to call. Germline CDR1 MNHNY, CDR2 SVGAGI (reference sequence). V lost 5 bases and J 5 bases, leaving 12 bases between the germline ends. The CDR3 runs to 13 residues. The CDR3 DNA follows: TGTGCCAGCAGTCCAGGAACGGGGACTGAAGCTTTCTTT. This encodes CASSPGTGTEAFF.

This chain links TRBV24-1 with TRBJ1-1; TRBD1 is a possible D gene (6 bases). Per the germline V gene, CDR1 is KGHDR and CDR2 is SFDVKD. Trimming took off 5 bases at V and 5 bases at J, with 11 bases between the two ends. The CDR3 has 13 amino acids. The CDR3 coding sequence is TGTGCCACCAGTGTTGGGGGGCAGACTGAAGCTTTCTTT. Translating gives CATSVGGQTEAFF.

This clonotype has a count of ten or more. The CDR3 sequence is CASSSPRTPQGNEQFF. The CDR3 nucleotides are TGTGCCAGCAGTTCACCCCGGACCCCTCAGGGGAATGAGCAGTTCTTC. The J gene is TRBJ2-1, the V gene TRBV27; D is perhaps TRBD1 (6 bases). The CDR3 totals 16 residues. Germline V CDR1 and CDR2: MNHEY, SMNVEV (reference sequence). The V gene lost 4 bases and the J gene lost 7 bases, with 20 bases spanning the gap.

The V gene is TRBV12-3 or TRBV12-4, the J gene TRBJ1-2; possible D gene TRBD1, 6 bases. Trimming cost V 3 bases and J 4 bases, with 12 bases left between them. The CDR3 is 14 residues long. In DNA form, the CDR3 reads TGTGCCAGCAGTTTTGCCGACAGGACCTATGGCTACACCTTC. As protein: CASSFADRTYGYTF.

V and J are TRBV18 and TRBJ2-1; no definite D call. The germline V gene has CDR1 KGHSH and CDR2 LQKENI. The V and J ends lost 8 bases and 3 bases respectively, with 8 bases between them. The CDR3 extends over 12 amino acids. CDR3 protein: CASAHFYNEQFF. The CDR3 DNA reads as TGTGCCAGCGCACACTTCTACAATGAGCAGTTCTTC.